The clone carrying this TCR beta chain was picked up one time. The data derive from a study of blood T cell repertoires in COVID-19. Study background: T cells, B-cell-depleted T cells, or PBMCs provided the cDNA or gDNA that served as material.

In germline, CDR1 is KGHSH, CDR2 LQKENI. J was trimmed by 0 bases and V by 5 bases; bases with no gene match: 7. CDR3 length equals 16 residues. Under the authors' procedure: Amplification from reference gene primers served as the basis for estimated nucleated cell counts. TCRdb's table, derived via immunoSEQ multiplex PCR, lists solely in-frame clones and lacks some. D and trimming were read from the DNA, whereas the V and J calls and clone size are those reported in that table. The sample lists 100,000 or so clones, approximately 89% occurring once. The clonotype was recovered from a woman in her twenties or thirties with acute or convalescent COVID-19. Sequencing was done on a sample of peripheral blood. The chain combines TRBV18 with TRBJ1-2; 9 nucleotides line up with TRBD1. The CDR3 protein is CASSGQGKGTNYGYTF. The CDR3 nucleotides are TGTGCCAGCTCAGGACAGGGGAAGGGTACTAACTATGGCTACACCTTC.